This TCR beta chain is drawn from a study of shared clonotypes between healthy human individuals. CDR1 is SGHNT and CDR2 is YYREEE in the germline V gene (reference sequence). The CDR3 length is 19 residues. The V gene end was trimmed by 6 bases and the J gene end by 3 bases; junction bases not matched to a gene: 21. Sequencing was performed with immunoSEQ multiplex PCR; in TCRdb, only in-frame clones are kept and a portion is missing. The table lists approximately 400,000 clones, just over 95% of them singletons, with around 0.3% in the top ten. This sequence originates from a man younger than 45 in good health. Sequenced input: memory CD8+ T cells sorted from blood. The subset was: CD45RO+ cells pooled with CCR7-negative TemRA cells. J is TRBJ2-5 and V is TRBV5-4; 9 bases match TRBD2. The CDR3 nucleotides are TGTGCCAGCAACTTTGCTTCCGCCCAAAGCGGGGGGCGGGAAGAGACCCAGTACTTC. Translated: CASNFASAQSGGREETQYF.